This T cell receptor beta chain appears in the sequencing data of a study of blood T cell repertoires in COVID-19. Overall study: Nucleic acid was either cDNA or gDNA, and it came from T cells, B-cell-depleted T cells, or PBMCs.

Per the original data handling: Cell counts per sample came from amplifying reference gene primers. Sequencing used immunoSEQ multiplex PCR; TCRdb keeps in-frame clones, though not all of them. That table gives V, J and clone size, and the DNA gave D and trimming. The top ten clones hold 5% of a sample with about 280,000 clones, approximately 82% of them seen once. Assignment of participants to cohorts was predicated upon participant-reported clinical history. Exposed study participants had met a COVID-19 case within 2 weeks before entry. The TCR was taken from a man in his forties or fifties who had been exposed to COVID-19. Sequenced input: PBMCs or T cells enriched from blood (not recorded which).

The DNA of the CDR3 is TGCGCCAGCCATTCTGATCCGGGACAAGAGACCTACGAGCAGTACTTC. Translated, it gives CASHSDPGQETYEQYF. The rearrangement links TRBV10-1 to TRBJ2-7; TRBD1 is a possible D gene (6 bases). This CDR3 is built from 16 residues. Germline CDR1 and CDR2: WNHNN and SYGVQD (reference sequence). Trimming took 8 bases from V and 2 from J, leaving 22 bases between them.